The 32 T cell receptor beta chains below all came from one sample that was sequenced in a study of molecular identifiers for immune sequencing clone quantification. MiXCR, applied by TCRdb to the PCR reads, yields one record per CDR3 protein. The repertoire holds approximately 670,000 distinct CDR3 sequences, with 15% to 20% as singletons. The sequenced material came from naive CD8+ T cells from blood, with Jurkat cell RNA spiked in. Sample subset: FACS-sorted CD8+CD4-CCR7+CD45RA+ naive T cells. The receptor source for this set is a human donor in good health. Some libraries in this study had Jurkat cell RNA spiked in.

This clonotype was found many times. The gene calls are TRBV5-6 and TRBJ2-7, with D hard to call. This CDR3 has 13 residues. The germline CDR1 and CDR2 sequences are SGHDT and YYEEEE. Trimming pared 0 bases from V and 5 bases from J, leaving 9 bases between. The chain's CDR3 is CASSLVAADEQYF. In DNA form, the CDR3 reads TGTGCCAGCAGCTTGGTCGCGGCAGACGAGCAGTACTTC.

This clonotype was detected many times. The CDR3 loop reads CSVVGDNYGYTF. In DNA, the CDR3 is TGCAGCGTTGTCGGGGATAACTATGGCTACACCTTC. The J gene is TRBJ1-2, the V gene TRBV29-1; D is undetermined. With 4 bases removed from V and 1 base from J, the gap between germline ends came to 7 bases. Germline V gene sequence: CDR1 SQVTM, CDR2 ANQGSEA. The CDR3 contains 12 residues.

This clonotype has only a few counts. The genes are TRBV10-3 and TRBJ2-3; D unclear. Per the germline V gene, CDR1 is ENHRY and CDR2 is SYGVKD. Trimming stripped 2 bases from V and 2 bases from J, with 17 bases between. The CDR3 is 17 amino acids. CDR3 region: CAISEGLVGESTDTQYF. The CDR3 DNA reads TGTGCCATCAGTGAGGGGTTGGTGGGCGAATCCACAGATACGCAGTATTTT.

Many counts were recorded for this clonotype. The chain links TRBV20-1 to TRBJ2-5; TRBD1 agrees at 10 bases. With 2 bases clipped from V and 2 bases from J, the junction kept 5 bases outside the gene matches. The CDR3 contains 15 residues. CDR1 and CDR2 (germline): DFQATT, SNEGSKA (reference sequence). The CDR3 spells CSARPGTGVQETQYF. The CDR3 DNA sequence: TGCAGTGCTAGACCCGGGACAGGGGTTCAAGAGACCCAGTACTTC.

A remark on this clonotype: At one end, the junction sequence differs from germline, possibly due to a read error. The genes are TRBV29-1 and TRBJ1-1; D is unresolved. Germline CDR1 is SQVTM and CDR2 is ANQGSEA. The CDR3 is 13 residues long. CDR3 loop: CSVEARKNTEASF. The CDR3 nucleotides are TGCAGCGTTGAAGCCCGAAAGAACACTGAAGCTTCCTTT.

The CDR3 protein is CASSFGKGRTYEQYF. CDR3 bases: TGTGCCAGCAGTTTTGGGAAAGGTAGAACCTACGAGCAGTACTTC. This sequence joins TRBV27 and TRBJ2-7, with no clear D. With 3 bases removed from V and 2 bases from J, the gap between germline ends came to 14 bases. The CDR3 covers 15 residues. CDR1 is MNHEY and CDR2 is SMNVEV in the germline V gene (reference sequence).

This clonotype has more than one count but fewer than ten. The CDR3 here is CSVDVGYEQFF. The CDR3 nucleotides are TGCAGCGTTGACGTTGGGTATGAGCAGTTCTTC. V and J are TRBV29-1 and TRBJ2-1; D unclear. The CDR3 has 11 amino acids. Germline loops: CDR1 SQVTM, CDR2 ANQGSEA. Trimming took 3 bases from V and 8 from J, leaving 8 bases between them.

This clonotype was detected many times. V gene TRBV24-1 combines with J gene TRBJ2-2; D unresolved. This CDR3 is 12 amino acids long. Germline V gene data show CDR1 as KGHDR and CDR2 as SFDVKD. Trimming removed 5 bases at V and 6 bases at J, with 6 bases between. CDR3 DNA: TGTGCCACCAGTGGCATAGCCGGGGAGCTGTTTTTT. It yields the protein CATSGIAGELFF.

In this sample, this clonotype turned up many times. The J gene is TRBJ2-5, the V gene TRBV28; 7 positions match TRBD1. CDR1 and CDR2 (germline): MDHEN, SYDVKM. The CDR3 spans 15 residues. V lost 6 bases, J lost 0 bases, and 7 bases stayed unmatched. Here the CDR3 reads CASSPSDRDQETQYF. The CDR3 nucleotides are TGTGCCAGCAGCCCCTCAGACAGGGACCAAGAGACCCAGTACTTC.

Many counts were recorded for this clonotype. The chain is built from TRBV10-1 and TRBJ1-1; D is uncertain. Trimming cost V 6 bases and J 3 bases, with 8 bases left between them. Per germline, CDR1 WNHNN and CDR2 SYGVQD (reference sequence). The CDR3 runs 12 residues. CDR3 protein: CASSGLDTEAFF. CDR3 sequence (DNA): TGCGCCAGCAGCGGGTTGGACACTGAAGCTTTCTTT.

Ten or more counts support this clonotype. V is TRBV7-9 and J is TRBJ1-1; D is ambiguous. Germline assignment: CDR1 SEHNR and CDR2 FQNEAQ (reference sequence). This CDR3 is built from 15 residues. Trimming removed 6 bases at V and 7 bases at J, with 21 bases between. The CDR3 region has the DNA TGTGCCAGCAGTCGCACCATCGACACACACAATGAAGCTTTCTTT. Its protein is CASSRTIDTHNEAFF.

This clonotype has a count of ten or more. The V call is TRBV20-1, the J call TRBJ2-7; D might be TRBD2 (5 bases). Germline CDR1 and CDR2: DFQATT and SNEGSKA (reference sequence). Trimming took off 0 bases at V and 0 bases at J, with 12 bases between the two ends. This CDR3 has 15 amino acids. In DNA form, the CDR3 reads TGCAGTGCTAGAGATGGGTCGGGGATCTCCTACGAGCAGTACTTC. This gives the protein CSARDGSGISYEQYF.

With regard to this clonotype: This may stem from a read error, because a much larger clone lies one nucleotide away. This chain connects TRBV19 to TRBJ2-3, with 10 nucleotides matching TRBD2. Germline-derived CDR1 and CDR2 are LNHDA and SQIVND (reference sequence). The CDR3 covers 19 residues. V lost 5 bases and J lost 8; bases outside the gene matches: 22. CDR3 DNA sequence: TGTGCCAGTAGTGGCCCCGGGACTAGCGTGTCAGGGGGTGCAGGTACGCAGTATTTT. Amino acid sequence: CASSGPGTSVSGGAGTQYF.

Only a few counts were recorded for this clonotype. This sequence joins TRBV9 and TRBJ2-2; possible D gene TRBD2, 5 bases. The CDR3 totals 17 residues. V was trimmed by 0 bases and J by 4 bases, leaving 16 bases between them. Germline V lookup: CDR1 SGDLS, CDR2 YYNGEE. CDR3 sequence (DNA): TGTGCCAGCAGCGTAGTGTCGGGAAGAGAAGGCACCGGGGAGCTGTTTTTT. Protein sequence: CASSVVSGREGTGELFF. Based on the CDR3 plus reference TRBV9 and TRBJ2-2, the full variable domain is DSGVTQTPKHLITATGQRVTLRCSPRSGDLSVYWYQQSLDQGLQFLIQYYNGEERAKGNILERFSAQQFPDLHSELNLSSLELGDSALYFCASSVVSGREGTGELFFGEGSRLTVL.

This sequence joins TRBV20-1 and TRBJ1-2; TRBD1 matches 7 bases. After removal of 1 base from V and 1 base from J, the junction contained 12 bases not matched to a gene. In germline, CDR1 is DFQATT, CDR2 SNEGSKA (reference sequence). CDR3 size: 17 residues. CDR3 bases: TGCAGTGCTAGAGCCGGGACAGAACCAACCTTTAACTATGGCTACACCTTC. This translates into CSARAGTEPTFNYGYTF.

This clonotype occurred a few times. As DNA, the CDR3 is TGTGCCAGCAGTGAAGTTGACTTAAGGCCCTACAATGAGCAGTTCTTC. It specifies CASSEVDLRPYNEQFF. The gene calls are TRBV2 and TRBJ2-1; D ambiguous. V gave up 1 base and J gave up 2 bases, with 12 bases separating them. CDR3 length equals 16 residues. From germline, CDR1 is SNHLY and CDR2 FYNNEI.

The chain recombines TRBV9 with TRBJ1-3; D might be TRBD1 (5 bases). Looked up from germline, CDR1 is SGDLS and CDR2 is YYNGEE. V was shortened by 0 bases and J by 0 bases, with 10 bases between the two germline ends. This CDR3 spans 16 amino acids. For the CDR3, the DNA is TGTGCCAGCAGCGTAGGCGGGACCCCCTCTGGAAACACCATATATTTT. Translation gives CASSVGGTPSGNTIYF.

This clonotype was seen ten or more times. The chain joins TRBV6-5 to TRBJ1-5; D not resolved. The length of the CDR3 is 14 residues. Trimming left V 2 bases short and J 1 base short, with 6 bases between. Germline V gives CDR1 MNHEY, CDR2 SVGAGI. Here the CDR3 DNA reads TGTGCCAGCAGTTACGGGCAGAGCAATCAGCCCCAGCATTTT. Its protein product is CASSYGQSNQPQHF.

This clonotype was found a few times. The chain has TRBV5-1 and TRBJ2-5; possibly TRBD1 for D (6 bases). Germline lookup yields CDR1 SGHRS and CDR2 YFSETQ. The V gene lost 2 bases and the J gene lost 2 bases, with 13 bases spanning the gap. The CDR3 length is 15 residues. The chain's CDR3 is CASSLINRVQETQYF. In DNA, the CDR3 is TGCGCCAGCAGCTTAATAAACAGGGTTCAAGAGACCCAGTACTTC.

Many counts were recorded for this clonotype. The chain uses TRBV2 and TRBJ2-3; no definite D call. In germline, CDR1 is SNHLY, CDR2 FYNNEI. The CDR3 loop spans 18 amino acids. Trimming left V 5 bases short and J 2 bases short, with 23 bases between. The CDR3 nucleotides read TGTGCCAGCAGTAGTACGCTCCGAGACGGTCCAGACACAGATACGCAGTATTTT. Its protein is CASSSTLRDGPDTDTQYF.

There are many counts of this clonotype. The gene calls are TRBV5-8 and TRBJ1-1; 7 nucleotides align to TRBD1. This CDR3 is 15 amino acids long. The junction had 11 bases not matched to a gene; V was cut back by 6 bases and J by 3 bases. Germline loops: CDR1 SGHTS, CDR2 YDEGEE. CDR3: CASTDRIQGDTEAFF. The CDR3 DNA reads TGTGCCAGCACCGACAGAATCCAGGGGGACACTGAAGCTTTCTTT.

This clonotype was seen many times. This chain uses TRBV27 with TRBJ2-1; D ambiguous. This CDR3 has 12 amino acids. The V end lost 5 bases, the J end lost 7 bases, and 9 bases lay between the germline ends. Germline V gives CDR1 MNHEY, CDR2 SMNVEV (reference sequence). CDR3 amino acids: CASSRTENEQFF. DNA of the CDR3: TGTGCCAGCAGTAGGACCGAGAATGAGCAGTTCTTC.

The chain employs TRBV19 and TRBJ1-5, with 9 bases identical to TRBD1. Trimming at V came to 7 bases and at J to 2 bases, leaving 3 bases not matched to a gene. Germline-derived CDR1 and CDR2 are LNHDA and SQIVND (reference sequence). The CDR3 runs to 14 residues. The CDR3 reads CASTWTGGNQPQHF. The CDR3 coding sequence is TGTGCCAGTACTTGGACAGGGGGCAATCAGCCCCAGCATTTT. The complete variable domain, with remaining parts taken from reference TRBV19 and TRBJ1-5, reads DGGITQSPKYLFRKEGQNVTLSCEQNLNHDAMYWYRQDPGQGLRLIYYSQIVNDFQKGDIAEGYSVSREKKESFPLTVTSAQKNPTAFYLCASTWTGGNQPQHFGDGTRLSIL.

This clonotype appeared once. A read error is possible here, since a much larger clone lies one base away. The CDR3 carries no conserved terminal phenylalanine or tryptophan, so it likely arises from a read error. The gene calls are TRBV11-2 and TRBJ1-3; D is undetermined. Germline-derived CDR1 and CDR2 are SGHAT and FQNNGV. With 5 bases removed from V and 8 bases from J, the gap between germline ends came to 4 bases. The CDR3 runs to 10 residues. The CDR3: CASSTDTIYL. DNA of the CDR3: TGTGCCAGCAGCACCGACACCATATATCTT.

A word on this clonotype: A much larger clonotype is one base distant, so this may be a read error. V gene TRBV3-1 combines with J gene TRBJ2-1; D possibly uses TRBD1 or TRBD2 (6 bases each). Looked up from germline, CDR1 is LGHDT and CDR2 is YNNKEL (reference sequence). The CDR3 extends over 18 amino acids. CDR3 sequence: CANSQDEGGPRSYNEQFF. The CDR3 DNA is TGTGCCAACAGCCAAGATGAGGGGGGCCCACGCTCCTACAATGAGCAGTTCTTC.

Turning to this clonotype: This clone may be a read error of a much larger clone one base away. The chain recombines TRBV11-2 with TRBJ1-4, with TRBD1 as a possible D gene (5 bases). This CDR3 is built from 14 residues. Per the germline V gene, CDR1 is SGHAT and CDR2 is FQNNGV. V lost 6 bases and J 10 bases, leaving 18 bases between the germline ends. This CDR3 is CASSPTRAGGKLFF. The CDR3 bases are TGTGCCAGCAGTCCAACCAGGGCCGGGGGAAAACTGTTTTTT.

This clonotype was seen ten or more times. The rearrangement uses TRBV9 and TRBJ1-3, with TRBD1 matching over 9 bases. Germline assignment: CDR1 SGDLS and CDR2 YYNGEE. Losses at the gene ends were 3 bases for V and 0 bases for J; bases not matched to a gene: 4. The CDR3 loop spans 16 amino acids. In nucleotides, the CDR3 is TGTGCCAGCAGCGGCGGGACAGGGTCCTCTGGAAACACCATATATTTT. Protein product: CASSGGTGSSGNTIYF. The full variable domain, in which reference TRBV9 and TRBJ1-3 provide the parts outside the CDR3, is DSGVTQTPKHLITATGQRVTLRCSPRSGDLSVYWYQQSLDQGLQFLIQYYNGEERAKGNILERFSAQQFPDLHSELNLSSLELGDSALYFCASSGGTGSSGNTIYFGEGSWLTVV.

CDR3 nucleotide sequence: TGTGCCAGCAGTTACTCTCCGGACAGCCTCTATGGCTACACCTTC. Its translation is CASSYSPDSLYGYTF. V gene TRBV6-2 or TRBV6-3 combines with J gene TRBJ1-2; D is possibly TRBD1 (6 bases). Germline CDR1 MNHEY, CDR2 SVGEGT. V gave up 0 bases and J gave up 4 bases, with 12 bases separating them. This CDR3 has 15 amino acids.

This clonotype was seen only a few times. This chain links TRBV5-4 with TRBJ2-1; the D gene is possibly TRBD1 (5 bases). This CDR3 region has 19 residues. Germline-derived CDR1 and CDR2 are SGHNT and YYREEE (reference sequence). V lost 4 bases to trimming and J lost 0 bases, with 23 bases between them. Here the CDR3 DNA reads TGTGCCAGCAGCCCTAGGGGAACGAACGAACGAAGCTCCTACAATGAGCAGTTCTTC. Translated: CASSPRGTNERSSYNEQFF.

This clonotype occurred a few times. The chain uses TRBV12-3 or TRBV12-4 and TRBJ1-4, with TRBD1 identical over 7 bases. The CDR3 totals 14 residues. The ends lost 5 bases at V and 9 bases at J; junction bases unmatched: 9. The CDR3 loop reads CASSPGQANKKLFF. The CDR3 DNA reads as TGTGCCAGCAGTCCCGGACAGGCGAATAAAAAACTGTTTTTT.

This clonotype was recorded many times. The chain joins TRBV25-1 to TRBJ2-1, with D possibly TRBD1 on 7 matching bases. The CDR3 spans 16 residues. Per germline, CDR1 MGHDK and CDR2 SYGVNS. V was shortened by 7 bases and J by 2 bases, with 18 bases between the two germline ends. The CDR3 DNA reads TGTGCCAGCACCGATTCTGGCAGGGGGGCCTACAATGAGCAGTTCTTC. This sequence encodes CASTDSGRGAYNEQFF.

V gene TRBV15 combines with J gene TRBJ2-7; no clear D gene. The germline V and J ends were trimmed by 1 base and 3 bases, with 10 bases remaining between them. The CDR3 spans 14 residues. Germline-derived CDR1 and CDR2 are LNHNV and YYDKDF (reference sequence). Here the CDR3 reads CATSRGSENYEQYF. The CDR3 DNA is TGTGCCACCAGCAGAGGATCAGAAAACTACGAGCAGTACTTC.